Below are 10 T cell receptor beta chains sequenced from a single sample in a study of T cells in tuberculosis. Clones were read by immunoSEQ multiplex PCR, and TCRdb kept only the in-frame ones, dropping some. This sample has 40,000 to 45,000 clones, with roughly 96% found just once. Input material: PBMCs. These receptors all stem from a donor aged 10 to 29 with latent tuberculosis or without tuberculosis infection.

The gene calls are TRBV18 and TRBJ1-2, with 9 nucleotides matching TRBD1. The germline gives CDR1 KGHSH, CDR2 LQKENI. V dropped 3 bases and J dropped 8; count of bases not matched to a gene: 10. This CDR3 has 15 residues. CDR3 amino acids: CASSPPGDRVRGYTF. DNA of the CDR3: TGTGCCAGCTCACCCCCAGGGGACAGGGTGCGCGGCTACACCTTC.

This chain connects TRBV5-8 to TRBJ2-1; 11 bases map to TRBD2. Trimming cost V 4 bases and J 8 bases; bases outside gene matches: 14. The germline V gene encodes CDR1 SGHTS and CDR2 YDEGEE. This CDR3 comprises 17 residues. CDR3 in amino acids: CASSIVRVGSGRDEQFF. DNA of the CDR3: TGTGCCAGCAGCATCGTACGAGTTGGTAGCGGGAGGGATGAGCAGTTCTTC. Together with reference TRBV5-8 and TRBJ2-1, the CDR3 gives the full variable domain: EAGVTQSPTHLIKTRGQQATLRCSPISGHTSVYWYQQALGLGLQFLLWYDEGEERNRGNFPPRFSGRQFPNYSSELNVNALELEDSALYLCASSIVRVGSGRDEQFFGPGTRLTVL.

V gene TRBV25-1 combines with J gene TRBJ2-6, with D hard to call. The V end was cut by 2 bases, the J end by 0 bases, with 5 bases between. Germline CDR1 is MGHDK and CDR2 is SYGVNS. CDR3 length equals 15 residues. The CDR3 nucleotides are TGTGCCAGCAGTGAACACAACTCTGGGGCCAACGTCCTGACTTTC. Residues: CASSEHNSGANVLTF.

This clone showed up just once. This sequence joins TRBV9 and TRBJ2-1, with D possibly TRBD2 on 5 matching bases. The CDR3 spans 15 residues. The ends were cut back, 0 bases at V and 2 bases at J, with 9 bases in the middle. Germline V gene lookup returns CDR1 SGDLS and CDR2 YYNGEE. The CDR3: CASSVGRGTYNEQFF. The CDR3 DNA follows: TGTGCCAGCAGCGTAGGTCGGGGAACCTACAATGAGCAGTTCTTC.

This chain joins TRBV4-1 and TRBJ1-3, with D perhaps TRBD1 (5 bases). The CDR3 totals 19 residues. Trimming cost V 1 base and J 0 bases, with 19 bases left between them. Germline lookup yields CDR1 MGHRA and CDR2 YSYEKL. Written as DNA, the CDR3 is TGCGCCAGCAGCCAAGCAATGTCCAGAAGACAGCACTCTGGAAACACCATATATTTT. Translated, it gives CASSQAMSRRQHSGNTIYF.

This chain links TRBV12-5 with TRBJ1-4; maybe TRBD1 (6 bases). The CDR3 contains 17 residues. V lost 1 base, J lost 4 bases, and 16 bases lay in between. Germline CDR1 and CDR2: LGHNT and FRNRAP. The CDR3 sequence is CASGLDMDSFSNEKLFF. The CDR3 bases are TGTGCTAGTGGTTTGGACATGGACAGTTTTAGTAATGAAAAACTGTTTTTT.

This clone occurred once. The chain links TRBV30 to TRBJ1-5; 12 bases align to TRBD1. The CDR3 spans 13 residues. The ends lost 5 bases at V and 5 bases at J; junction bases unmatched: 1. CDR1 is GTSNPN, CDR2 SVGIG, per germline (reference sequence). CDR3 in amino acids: CAWGTGGDQPQHF. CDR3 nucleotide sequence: TGTGCCTGGGGGACAGGGGGCGATCAGCCCCAGCATTTT.

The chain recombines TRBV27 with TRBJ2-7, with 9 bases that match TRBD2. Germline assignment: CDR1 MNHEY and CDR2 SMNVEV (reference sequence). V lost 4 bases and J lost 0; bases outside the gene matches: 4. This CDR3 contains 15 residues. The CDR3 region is CASSSSGASSYEQYF. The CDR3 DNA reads TGTGCCAGCAGTTCTAGCGGGGCGAGCTCCTACGAGCAGTACTTC.

The CDR3 DNA follows: TGTGCCAGCAGTATTCAGGGGGCGGCAGATACGCAGTATTTT. It specifies CASSIQGAADTQYF. The rearrangement joins TRBV25-1 to TRBJ2-3; 8 nucleotides align to TRBD1. CDR1 and CDR2 from the germline V gene are MGHDK and SYGVNS. The ends lost 5 bases at V and 4 bases at J; junction bases unmatched: 5. The CDR3 covers 14 residues.

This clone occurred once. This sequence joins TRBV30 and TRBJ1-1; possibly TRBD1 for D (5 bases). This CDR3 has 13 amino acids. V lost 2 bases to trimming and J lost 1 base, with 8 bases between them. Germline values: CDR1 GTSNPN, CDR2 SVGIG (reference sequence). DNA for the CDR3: TGTGCCTGGAGTAGGCAGGGGAACACTGAAGCTTTCTTT. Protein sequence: CAWSRQGNTEAFF.